The next 9 T cell receptor beta chains were all read from a single sample in a study of beta chain features in type 1 diabetes. All of the isolated RNA was reverse transcribed, so expressed TCRB transcripts were sequenced. Libraries were prepared by immunoSEQ multiplex PCR; TCRdb keeps only in-frame clonotypes and omits some of them. The data show more than 300,000 clones, roughly 8% seen once. The sample consisted of central memory CD4+ T cells from blood. The receptors originated from a woman under 30 in good health.

This clone was seen more than once but under ten times. Here the CDR3 reads CASSIDRLVGADIQYF. The CDR3 coding sequence is TGTGCCAGTAGTATAGACAGACTAGTCGGGGCAGACATTCAGTACTTC. The V call is TRBV19, the J call TRBJ2-4, with a possible D match to TRBD2 (6 bases). Germline CDR1 reads LNHDA; CDR2 reads SQIVND (reference sequence). V shed 0 bases and J shed 8 bases, with 17 bases lying between them. The CDR3 consists of 16 residues.

The V call is TRBV4-3, the J call TRBJ1-3; the match to TRBD1 covers 8 bases. The V and J ends lost 0 bases and 3 bases, in that order; junction bases with no gene match: 4. The CDR3 consists of 16 residues. Germline assignment: CDR1 LGHNA and CDR2 YSLEER. The CDR3 reads CASSQEFGQGGNTIYF. CDR3 sequence (DNA): TGCGCCAGCAGCCAAGAGTTCGGACAGGGTGGAAACACCATATATTTT.

The chain couples TRBV21-1 to TRBJ2-7; the table's D call TRBD2 went unverified against the DNA. TRBV21-1 corresponds to a pseudogene. The CDR3 covers 16 residues. The CDR3 spells CASSRTSGRPPYEQYF. The CDR3 DNA follows: TGTGCCAGCAGCAGGACTAGCGGGAGACCACCCTACGAGCAGTACTTC.

This clone showed up just a few times. The gene calls are TRBV7-2 and TRBJ2-5; 7 nucleotides line up with TRBD1. The end of the DNA is better explained by TRBJ2-7, so the J call may be wrong. Germline CDR1 SGHTA, CDR2 FQGNSA. The CDR3 sequence is 14 residues long. CDR3 residues: CASSHWDSTYEQYF. CDR3 coding DNA: TGTGCCAGCAGCCATTGGGACAGCACCTACGAGCAGTACTTC.

The CDR3 protein is CASRERGGPYEQYF. CDR3 in DNA: TGTGCCAGTAGGGAACGAGGGGGACCCTACGAGCAGTACTTC. The chain links TRBV27 to TRBJ2-7; D is possibly TRBD1 (6 bases). Germline CDR1 and CDR2: MNHEY and SMNVEV (reference sequence). CDR3 size: 14 residues. Trimming pared 9 bases from V and 2 bases from J, leaving 17 bases between.

The chain links TRBV11-2 to TRBJ2-7; 8 bases align to TRBD2. Germline loops: CDR1 SGHAT, CDR2 FQNNGV. Germline trimming cut 6 bases from V and 0 bases from J; bases unmatched to any gene: 10. The CDR3 covers 16 residues. The CDR3, as DNA: TGTGCCAGCAGGAAACTGCGCGGGAGGAGCTCCTACGAGCAGTACTTC. Its protein is CASRKLRGRSSYEQYF.

In this sample, this clone turned up a few times. This sample also contains other DNA sequences that code for the same CDR3. The chain recombines TRBV7-3 with TRBJ2-5; D is uncertain. CDR1 SGHTA and CDR2 FQGTGA come from the germline V gene. The V and J ends lost 1 base and 2 bases respectively, with 5 bases between them. This CDR3 comprises 13 residues. The CDR3: CASSLRWQETQYF. CDR3 coding DNA: TGTGCCAGCAGCTTAAGGTGGCAAGAGACCCAGTACTTC.

This clone was seen many times. The V gene is TRBV7-9, the J gene TRBJ2-1; D is possibly TRBD2 (6 bases). The length of the CDR3 is 16 residues. V was clipped by 0 bases and J by 9 bases, with 18 bases between them. The germline V gene has CDR1 SEHNR and CDR2 FQNEAQ (reference sequence). The CDR3 region is CASSLAAGTTKSEQFF. CDR3 DNA: TGTGCCAGCAGCTTAGCGGCGGGAACGACAAAGAGTGAGCAGTTCTTC.

V usage is TRBV4-2 and J usage is TRBJ2-3; 8 bases are a match to TRBD2. The V gene end was trimmed by 2 bases and the J gene end by 3 bases; junction bases not matched to a gene: 13. CDR1 LGHNA and CDR2 YNFKEQ come from the germline V gene. The CDR3 sequence is 18 residues long. The CDR3 spells CASSQLLSGGVGTDTQYF. The CDR3 DNA follows: TGTGCCAGCAGCCAATTATTAAGCGGGGGAGTCGGAACAGATACGCAGTATTTT.